The present TCR beta chain was sequenced within a study of CD8 T cells in ankylosing spondylitis. The germline V gene has CDR1 MGHRA and CDR2 YSYEKL. V lost 7 bases to trimming and J lost 2 bases, with 11 bases between them. The CDR3 consists of 13 residues. TCRdb used MiXCR to reprocess the 5' RACE reads, holding one entry per CDR3 protein. The table shows approximately 200,000 distinct CDR3 sequences, with around 13% occurring only once. This clonotype was counted ten times or more. The chain carries TRBV4-1 and TRBJ1-1, with D maybe TRBD1 (6 bases). The TCR originated in a male donor with ankylosing spondylitis or in good health (not recorded which). What was sequenced was blood, either unsorted or a sorted T cell fraction (not recorded which). CDR3 sequence (DNA): TGCGCCAGCAATAGAGGGGGAAACACTGAAGCTTTCTTT. Its translation is CASNRGGNTEAFF.